The TCR beta chain described here comes from a study of regulatory T cells in long-lasting Graves disease. Turning to the study itself: Patients newly diagnosed with Graves' had been on antithyroid drugs for under 3 months.

Sample time point: newly diagnosed GD, antithyroid drugs for less than 3 months. Isolated PBMC RNA provided the starting material for the TCR library. The patients were drawn from one endocrinology department in Xi'an, China. On this clonotype itself: What it binds is not known.

Study-level results: It was peripheral blood alone, not thyroid tissue, that was studied.

Libraries of TCR beta came from iRepertoire HTBI primers plus Arm-PCR of CDR3 regions. TCRdb re-analysed the multiplex PCR reads in MiXCR, keeping a single row per CDR3 protein. The sample lists about 360,000 distinct CDR3 sequences; about a sixth were seen once. Trimming cost V 6 bases and J 2 bases, with 5 bases left between them. The germline V gene encodes CDR1 LNHDA and CDR2 SQIVND (reference sequence). This CDR3 has 12 residues. The sample was also linked to a second study, of T cells in Graves' hyperthyroidism and ophthalmopathy. That report notes: An initial round of RT-PCR targeting the TCR CDR3 relied on the HTBI primer set.

The source of this sequence is a woman aged 18-35 years with Graves disease. This rearrangement joins TRBV19 to TRBJ1-5; D unresolved. Sequences were derived from peripheral blood mononuclear cells (PBMCs), sampled at new diagnosis, from a patient treated with antithyroid drugs. Here the CDR3 DNA reads TGTGCCAGTAGCGACCGCAATCAGCCCCAGCATTTT. Protein sequence: CASSDRNQPQHF.